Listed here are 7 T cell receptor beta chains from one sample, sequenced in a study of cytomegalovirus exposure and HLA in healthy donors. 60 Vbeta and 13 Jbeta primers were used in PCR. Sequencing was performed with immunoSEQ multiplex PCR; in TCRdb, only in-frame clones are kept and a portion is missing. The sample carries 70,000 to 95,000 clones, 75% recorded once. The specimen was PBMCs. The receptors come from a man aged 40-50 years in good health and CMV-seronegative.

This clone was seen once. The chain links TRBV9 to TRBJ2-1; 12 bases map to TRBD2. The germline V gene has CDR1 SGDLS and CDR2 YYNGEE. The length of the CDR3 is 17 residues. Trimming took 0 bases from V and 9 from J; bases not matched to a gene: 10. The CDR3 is CASSVAGASGRGGEQFF. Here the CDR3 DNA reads TGTGCCAGCAGCGTAGCGGGAGCTAGCGGGAGGGGAGGTGAGCAGTTCTTC.

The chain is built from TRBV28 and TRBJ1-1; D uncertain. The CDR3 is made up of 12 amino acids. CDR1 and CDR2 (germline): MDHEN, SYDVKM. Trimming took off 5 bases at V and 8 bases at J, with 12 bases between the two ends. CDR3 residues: CASSADIDEAFF. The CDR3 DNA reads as TGTGCCAGCAGTGCAGACATCGACGAAGCTTTCTTT. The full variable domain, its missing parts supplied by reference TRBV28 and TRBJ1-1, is DVKVTQSSRYLVKRTGEKVFLECVQDMDHENMFWYRQDPGLGLRLIYFSYDVKMKEKGDIPEGYSVSREKKERFSLILESASTNQTSMYLCASSADIDEAFFGQGTRLTVV.

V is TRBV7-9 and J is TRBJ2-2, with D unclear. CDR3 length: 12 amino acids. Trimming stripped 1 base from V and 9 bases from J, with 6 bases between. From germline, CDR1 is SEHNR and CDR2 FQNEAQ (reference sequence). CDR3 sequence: CASSLVNWELFF. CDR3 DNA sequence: TGTGCCAGCAGCTTAGTGAACTGGGAGCTGTTTTTT.

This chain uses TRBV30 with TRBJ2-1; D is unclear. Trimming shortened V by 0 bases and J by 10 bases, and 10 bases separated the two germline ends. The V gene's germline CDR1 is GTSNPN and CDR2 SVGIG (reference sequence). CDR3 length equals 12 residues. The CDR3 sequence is CAWSVLIEEQFF. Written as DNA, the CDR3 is TGTGCCTGGAGTGTACTGATCGAGGAGCAGTTCTTC.

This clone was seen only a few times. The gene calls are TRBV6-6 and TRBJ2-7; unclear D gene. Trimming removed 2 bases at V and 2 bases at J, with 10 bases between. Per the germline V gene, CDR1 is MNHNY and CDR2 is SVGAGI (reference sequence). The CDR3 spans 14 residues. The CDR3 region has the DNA TGTGCCAGCAGTTACCGAGCTGACACCTACGAGCAGTACTTC. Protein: CASSYRADTYEQYF.

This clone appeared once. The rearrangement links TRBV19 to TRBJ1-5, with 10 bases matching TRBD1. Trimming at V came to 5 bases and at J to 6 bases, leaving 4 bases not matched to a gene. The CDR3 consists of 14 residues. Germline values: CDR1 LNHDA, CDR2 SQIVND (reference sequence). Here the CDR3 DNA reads TGTGCCAGTAGTCCGGGGACAGGGGCTCAGCCCCAGCATTTT. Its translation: CASSPGTGAQPQHF.

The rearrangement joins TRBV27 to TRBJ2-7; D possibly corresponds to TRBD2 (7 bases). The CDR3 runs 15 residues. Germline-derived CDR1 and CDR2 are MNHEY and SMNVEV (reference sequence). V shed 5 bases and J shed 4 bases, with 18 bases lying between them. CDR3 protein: CASSPRRGEGYEQYF. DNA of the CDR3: TGTGCCAGCAGTCCCCGTAGGGGGGAGGGGTACGAGCAGTACTTC.